The text below deals with one T cell receptor beta chain. Its antigen target is currently unknown. At one end the junction does not follow the germline gene, possibly because of a read error. These data belong to a study of CD8 T cells in Susac syndrome (dated by TCRdb to the late 2010s). As for the study more broadly: Whether CD8+ T cell activation and differentiation in Susac syndrome was antigen driven was tested using repertoire sequencing.

Study-level results and caveats: The number of individuals in the TCR sequencing and HLA analysis was recognized as being relatively small.

Peripheral blood CD8+ and CD4+ T cells from healthy donors, Susac syndrome patients and multiple sclerosis patients were profiled using high-throughput TCR beta sequencing. The multiple sclerosis controls were treatment-naive patients who had stable or active relapsing-remitting disease and met the revised McDonald criteria. Bulk CD8+ and CD4+ T cells were purified by magnetic negative isolation, while CD8+ TEMRA cells were enriched using FACS. Blood was drawn into EDTA tubes, processed within 24 hours, and PBMCs were isolated by density gradient centrifugation. PBMCs intended for TCR sequencing were frozen in liquid nitrogen and were later thawed in a 37 degrees C water bath. The sorted or isolated CD4+, CD8+ and CD8+ TEMRA cells reached a purity of at least 90%. CDR1 and CDR2 (SGDLS, YYNGEE) derive from the germline V gene. The CDR3, cysteine through phenylalanine, is 17 amino acids long. The only DNA kept is the CDR3, 51 bases in frame from the first base.

RNA was extracted with the RNeasy kit and roughly 0.45 to 1 ug was reverse transcribed using random hexamers. The immunoSEQ multiplex PCR assay, which covers 54 Vbeta and 13 Jbeta segments, was used to amplify TCR beta CDR3 regions. Bias from PCR amplification was corrected by using a synthetic template baseline for primer optimization and for computational correction. On the authors' methods: Reads were annotated to V, D and J genes per IMGT and analyzed with immunoSEQ Analyzer, keeping only productive sequences. Clonality was calculated as one minus the Shannon entropy normalized by log2 of the number of productive unique sequences. For each patient and control, public and private clones were evaluated within the 100 most prevalent clones. A clone was defined as Susac-specific if it was absent from the healthy and MS cohorts, from roughly 990 published viral clones and from other ImmuneACCESS disease sequences. TCRdb reanalyzed the raw reads on its own, using fastp at Q25 for trimming and MiXCR for clone calling, and kept in-frame beta chains. One record per CDR3 amino acid sequence lists the most common genes and DNA. The V and J calls were not made by the authors but by TCRdb's processing. This sample has about 250,000 distinct CDR3 sequences in its table, and about 93% of those were observed once. About 0.071% of the sample is held by the ten biggest clonotypes.

The chain was built from TRBV9 and TRBJ2-5; 14 bases in the middle match TRBD2. The sequenced sample was CD4+ T cells from PBMCs. This TCR was recovered from a human donor with multiple sclerosis. The CDR3 is CASSVGRLAGGPAPWHF. The sequenced DNA is TGTGCCAGCAGCGTAGGGCGACTAGCGGGAGGGCCTGCCCCATGGCACTTC.